A single sample is the source of the 9 T cell receptor beta chains below, sequenced in a study of blood T cells in healthy people across ages. A sample-barcoded 5' primer and a J-beta primer mix were used in a second PCR of about 7 to 12 cycles. From the 5' RACE reads, TCRdb called clonotypes with MiXCR, one entry per CDR3 protein. The sample records approximately 810,000 distinct CDR3 sequences, roughly 26% being singletons. The specimen was blood. The receptors were gathered from an elderly woman in good health.

The rearrangement uses TRBV20-1 and TRBJ2-4; D ambiguous. The CDR3 runs 15 residues. Trimming removed 5 bases at V and 0 bases at J, with 14 bases between. CDR1 DFQATT and CDR2 SNEGSKA come from the germline V gene (reference sequence). The DNA of the CDR3 is TGCAGTGCTCCACACGGGTTCATAGCCAAAAACATTCAGTACTTC. It codes for CSAPHGFIAKNIQYF.

This clonotype was observed a few times. A much larger clone differs by one base, so this may be a read error. The chain links TRBV12-3 or TRBV12-4 to TRBJ2-3, with D unresolved. The CDR3 totals 15 residues. Trimming removed 3 bases at V and 1 base at J, with 11 bases between. The CDR3 DNA follows: TGTGCCAGCAGTTTGGGCAGTTTGGGCACAGATACGCAGTATTTT. Translating it yields CASSLGSLGTDTQYF.

The chain carries TRBV3-1 and TRBJ2-7; 9 bases agree with TRBD1. The CDR3 consists of 15 residues. The V gene's germline CDR1 is LGHDT and CDR2 YNNKEL (reference sequence). After removal of 6 bases from V and 0 bases from J, the junction contained 6 bases not matched to a gene. CDR3 residues: CASRGTGRNSYEQYF. The CDR3 DNA is TGTGCCAGCAGGGGGACAGGGCGAAACTCCTACGAGCAGTACTTC.

The V gene is TRBV20-1, the J gene TRBJ2-1, with D maybe TRBD2 (5 bases). From germline, CDR1 is DFQATT and CDR2 SNEGSKA (reference sequence). Between the trimmed V and J ends, which lost 1 base and 0 bases, there was a span of 10 bases. CDR3 length equals 15 residues. The CDR3 spells CSARGRGLSYNEQFF. The DNA of the CDR3 is TGCAGTGCTAGAGGGCGCGGACTCTCCTACAATGAGCAGTTCTTC.

This clonotype was detected a few times. The chain couples TRBV6-5 to TRBJ1-1; D is perhaps TRBD1 (6 bases). There are 14 residues in the CDR3. Germline assignment: CDR1 MNHEY and CDR2 SVGAGI. V gave up 6 bases and J gave up 4 bases, with 15 bases separating them. DNA for the CDR3: TGTGCCAGCAGCTTGACAGGTATCGTCACTGAAGCTTTCTTT. This codes for CASSLTGIVTEAFF.

This clonotype has only a few counts. The chain is built from TRBV5-1 and TRBJ1-5, with D possibly being TRBD1 (6 bases). Per germline, CDR1 SGHRS and CDR2 YFSETQ. CDR3 length: 15 amino acids. V was shortened by 3 bases and J by 6 bases, with 16 bases between the two germline ends. CDR3 protein: CASSSQGLDGQPQHF. Here the CDR3 DNA reads TGCGCCAGCAGCTCGCAGGGGCTAGACGGTCAGCCCCAGCATTTT.

The chain couples TRBV12-3 or TRBV12-4 to TRBJ1-5, with 7 bases matching TRBD1. This CDR3 is built from 14 residues. V shed 5 bases and J 4 bases; nucleotides not matched to a gene: 5. The DNA for the CDR3 is TGTGCCAGCAGTGCAACAGGGGCAAATCAGCCCCAGCATTTT. Residues: CASSATGANQPQHF.

This clonotype was detected many times. This rearrangement joins TRBV7-8 to TRBJ1-6; D not certain. This CDR3 has 16 amino acids. Germline CDR1 is SGHVS and CDR2 is FQNEAQ. Trimming pared 5 bases from V and 2 bases from J, leaving 13 bases between. The CDR3: CASSPRTETYNSPLHF. The CDR3 DNA follows: TGTGCCAGCAGCCCTCGGACGGAAACCTATAATTCACCCCTCCACTTT.

The chain employs TRBV27 and TRBJ2-1; tentatively, D is TRBD1 (5 bases). Trimming cost V 6 bases and J 9 bases, with 18 bases left between them. The CDR3 consists of 14 residues. Germline-derived CDR1 and CDR2 are MNHEY and SMNVEV (reference sequence). The CDR3: CASRLWGPPPEQFF. CDR3 sequence (DNA): TGTGCCAGCAGGTTGTGGGGCCCCCCGCCTGAGCAGTTCTTC.